This T cell receptor (beta chain) was observed in a study of T-cell memory formation after mild COVID-19. Points from the study as a whole: A second wave of clones peaked on day 37, and their SARS-CoV-2 specificity went unconfirmed. Pre-infection memory held some responding clones, suggesting pre-existing cross-reactive T cells responded.

This clonotype has more than one count but fewer than ten. Its cognate antigen is unknown. TCRdb called the 5' RACE reads again in MiXCR, with one record for every CDR3 protein. Counted here are roughly 110,000 distinct CDR3 sequences, roughly an eighth occurring once; the ten biggest clones make up more than 25%. Trimming took 3 bases from V and 1 from J, leaving 9 bases between them. CDR3 length: 15 residues. Looked up from germline, CDR1 is MGHRA and CDR2 is YSYEKL. The specimen was PBMCs or a T cell subset sorted from them (not recorded which). V usage is TRBV4-1 and J usage is TRBJ2-2, with D perhaps assigned TRBD1 or TRBD2 (5 bases each). The clonotype was recovered from an adult woman who had mild COVID-19 (a few samples of this study predate the infection). Cell type and time point are not known. DNA of the CDR3: TGCGCCAGCAGCCATGGGGGTTTGAACACCGGGGAGCTGTTTTTT. Its translation: CASSHGGLNTGELFF.